A selection of T cell receptor beta chains follows, all from one sample in a study of glioma-infiltrating T cells after dendritic cell vaccination. This table comes from immunoSEQ multiplex PCR, and its TCRdb copy is limited to in-frame clones, with some not included. The sample has about 73,000 clones, over 75% seen once; the top ten hold approximately 2.1%. Sequencing was performed on blood, taken before dendritic cell vaccination. Source of these receptors: a human donor with glioblastoma. CDR3s include the opening cysteine and the closing phenylalanine or tryptophan. The order of the fields is D gene, J gene, V gene, clone size, CDR3 protein, CDR3 DNA. The D gene is left open where the match is weak. Clone size is shown for a subset of rows, as once, few, many or a class of expanded clone.

NA | TRBJ2-7 | TRBV10-2 | few | CASISTSFGYEQYF | TGCGCCAGCATTTCGACTAGTTTCGGCTACGAGCAGTACTTC
NA | TRBJ2-1 | TRBV6-4 | few | CASSVGANNEQFF | TGTGCCAGCAGTGTTGGGGCCAACAATGAGCAGTTCTTC
NA | TRBJ1-5 | TRBV7-9 | NA | CASSPDGGPNQPQHF | TGTGCCAGCAGCCCAGACGGGGGGCCCAATCAGCCCCAGCATTTT
TRBD1 | TRBJ1-1 | TRBV10-3 | NA | CAISENAGQAAEAFF | TGTGCCATCAGTGAGAATGCAGGACAGGCGGCGGAAGCTTTCTTT
TRBD1 | TRBJ2-5 | TRBV6-1 | NA | CASIQDRLQETQYF | TGTGCCAGCATCCAGGACAGGTTACAAGAGACCCAGTACTTC
NA | TRBJ2-3 | TRBV18 | NA | CASSPQIRGTSTDTQYF | TGTGCCAGCTCACCACAGATTCGCGGGACTAGCACAGATACGCAGTATTTT
NA | TRBJ1-1 | TRBV27 | NA | CASSLTSGAEAFF | TGTGCCAGCAGTTTAACTTCAGGCGCTGAAGCTTTCTTT
TRBD1 | TRBJ1-1 | TRBV7-2 | NA | CASSRNTGGVEAFF | TGTGCCAGCAGCCGAAACACAGGGGGCGTTGAAGCTTTCTTT
NA | TRBJ2-5 | TRBV10-3 | NA | CAISEQGGTETQYF | TGTGCCATCAGTGAGCAGGGCGGAACGGAGACCCAGTACTTC
NA | TRBJ1-1 | TRBV30 | NA | CAWSVLVRNTEAFF | TGTGCCTGGAGTGTTTTAGTAAGAAACACTGAAGCTTTCTTT
TRBD1 | TRBJ2-7 | TRBV5-6 | once | CASSLATGTGLGEQYF | TGTGCCAGCAGCTTGGCGACTGGGACAGGACTCGGCGAGCAGTACTTC
TRBD2 | TRBJ2-5 | TRBV10-3 | few | CAISESEREGQYF | TGTGCCATCAGTGAGTCGGAGAGGGAGGGCCAGTACTTC